The 14 T cell receptor beta chains listed next were all sequenced from one sample in a study of cytomegalovirus exposure and HLA in healthy donors. In the PCR, 60 Vbeta and 13 Jbeta primers were used. Here immunoSEQ multiplex PCR was the method, and the copy in TCRdb shows in-frame clones only, minus some. Of around 100,000 clones detected, more than 60% appear once; the ten largest clones hold around 5%. Sequenced input: PBMCs. The source of these receptors is a female donor in good health and CMV-seropositive.

The V gene is TRBV30, the J gene TRBJ2-1; TRBD2 matches 7 bases. The length of the CDR3 is 15 residues. Trimming took 0 bases from V and 2 from J; bases not matched to a gene: 4. CDR1 is GTSNPN and CDR2 is SVGIG in the germline V gene (reference sequence). CDR3 nucleotide sequence: TGTGCCTGGAGTGTGTGGGGGGGTGCCTACAATGAGCAGTTCTTC. This encodes CAWSVWGGAYNEQFF.

The genes are TRBV2 and TRBJ2-3, with 9 bases fitting TRBD2. From germline, CDR1 is SNHLY and CDR2 FYNNEI. The CDR3 length is 15 residues. Losses at the gene ends were 5 bases for V and 4 bases for J; bases not matched to a gene: 7. The CDR3 nucleotides read TGTGCCAGCAGTTATAGCGGGAGACCGTCAGATACGCAGTATTTT. Translated, it gives CASSYSGRPSDTQYF.

The chain has TRBV7-6 and TRBJ1-6, with D possibly matching TRBD1 (6 bases). The CDR3 runs 20 residues. V was clipped by 5 bases and J by 1 base, with 24 bases between them. The V gene's germline CDR1 is SGHVS and CDR2 FNYEAQ. The CDR3 region is CASSAAAGQGTISYNSPLHF. The CDR3 DNA follows: TGTGCCAGCAGCGCAGCAGCGGGGCAGGGGACAATATCCTATAATTCACCCCTCCACTTT.

J is TRBJ1-4 and V is TRBV6-1; maybe TRBD1 (6 bases). This CDR3 spans 15 amino acids. Looked up from germline, CDR1 is MNHNS and CDR2 is SASEGT. With 6 bases removed from V and 3 bases from J, the gap between germline ends came to 14 bases. The CDR3 nucleotides read TGTGCCAGCAGCCCTACTTACAGGGCTAATGAAAAACTGTTTTTT. This encodes CASSPTYRANEKLFF.

This chain connects TRBV7-9 to TRBJ2-1; 11 positions agree with TRBD2. V shed 5 bases, J shed 9 bases, and the junction held 3 bases outside the gene matches. The CDR3 extends over 13 amino acids. Germline CDR1 is SEHNR and CDR2 is FQNEAQ (reference sequence). The CDR3 protein is CASSPTSGTEQFF. The CDR3 DNA reads TGTGCCAGCAGCCCGACTAGCGGGACTGAGCAGTTCTTC.

This chain joins TRBV2 and TRBJ2-2; D is perhaps TRBD2 (5 bases). Trimming took 7 bases from V and 0 from J, leaving 15 bases between them. CDR1 SNHLY and CDR2 FYNNEI come from the germline V gene. This CDR3 has 16 residues. This CDR3 is CASKVLAGTNTGELFF. The DNA for the CDR3 is TGTGCCAGCAAAGTTCTGGCGGGTACGAACACCGGGGAGCTGTTTTTT.

This rearrangement joins TRBV5-6 to TRBJ2-7; 10 bases are a match to TRBD1. Trimming took 6 bases from V and 6 from J; bases not matched to a gene: 9. CDR1 and CDR2 (germline): SGHDT, YYEEEE. This CDR3 has 14 amino acids. In nucleotides, the CDR3 is TGTGCCAGCACCCAGGGACAGGGGAGAAGCGAGCAGTACTTC. Translated: CASTQGQGRSEQYF.

This sequence joins TRBV11-2 and TRBJ1-2; 9 bases are shared with TRBD1. Germline V lookup: CDR1 SGHAT, CDR2 FQNNGV. V was pared by 5 bases and J by 4 bases, with 5 bases of the junction left unmatched. This CDR3 comprises 14 residues. Written as DNA, the CDR3 is TGTGCCAGCAGCCCCCCGGGACAGGGCTATGGCTACACCTTC. This sequence encodes CASSPPGQGYGYTF.

V usage is TRBV5-5 and J usage is TRBJ2-3, with 7 bases that match TRBD2. Germline lookup yields CDR1 SGHKS and CDR2 YYEKEE (reference sequence). V was clipped by 4 bases and J by 2 bases; unmatched bases: 7. The CDR3 consists of 15 residues. The CDR3 here is CASSLMGGNTDTQYF. The CDR3, as DNA: TGTGCCAGCAGCCTGATGGGAGGGAACACAGATACGCAGTATTTT.

The rearrangement joins TRBV28 to TRBJ2-1; 7 bases align to TRBD1. The CDR3 consists of 15 residues. J was trimmed by 0 bases and V by 4 bases; bases with no gene match: 3. Germline values: CDR1 MDHEN, CDR2 SYDVKM. The CDR3 region has the DNA TGTGCCAGCAGTTCCGGACAGGTCTCCTACAATGAGCAGTTCTTC. It codes for CASSSGQVSYNEQFF.

The chain has TRBV9 and TRBJ2-2, with TRBD1 matching over 8 bases. This CDR3 is 16 amino acids long. The V gene end was trimmed by 3 bases and the J gene end by 5 bases; junction bases not matched to a gene: 9. Germline V gives CDR1 SGDLS, CDR2 YYNGEE. The DNA for the CDR3 is TGTGCCAGCAGCGACTACCAGGGGGCGCGGACCGGGGAGCTGTTTTTT. Amino acid sequence: CASSDYQGARTGELFF.

As DNA, the CDR3 is TGTGCCAGCAGTGGACAGGCCCTTAACAATGAGCAGTTCTTC. It codes for CASSGQALNNEQFF. This chain joins TRBV2 and TRBJ2-1; D possibly corresponds to TRBD1 (6 bases). Germline loops: CDR1 SNHLY, CDR2 FYNNEI. The CDR3 length is 14 residues. V lost 4 bases and J lost 5, with 12 bases in between.

The chain recombines TRBV15 with TRBJ2-1; 10 bases align to TRBD2. This CDR3 spans 17 amino acids. Looked up from germline, CDR1 is LNHNV and CDR2 is YYDKDF (reference sequence). Germline trimming cut 5 bases from V and 8 bases from J; bases unmatched to any gene: 15. The CDR3 loop reads CATSPRKREGQKDEQFF. The CDR3 coding sequence is TGTGCCACCAGCCCACGAAAGCGGGAGGGCCAAAAAGATGAGCAGTTCTTC.

J is TRBJ1-6 and V is TRBV4-3, with 7 positions matching TRBD1. Per germline, CDR1 LGHNA and CDR2 YSLEER. The CDR3 extends over 15 amino acids. V lost 4 bases to trimming and J lost 8 bases; unmatched junction nucleotides: 8. CDR3 in amino acids: CASSPEGGGYSPLHF. The CDR3 DNA is TGCGCCAGCAGCCCAGAAGGGGGCGGGTATTCACCCCTCCACTTT.